The 22 T cell receptor beta chains presented below share a single source sample, sequenced in a study of blood T cell repertoires in COVID-19. TCRdb's table, derived via immunoSEQ multiplex PCR, lists solely in-frame clones and lacks some. Found here are about 190,000 clones, 75% to 90% of them singletons; the top ten hold approximately 6.5%. Sequencing input: peripheral blood. The receptors here all came from a woman in her 40s with acute or convalescent COVID-19.

The chain uses TRBV19 and TRBJ1-5; perhaps TRBD1 as D (6 bases). The CDR3 contains 16 residues. The germline V gene encodes CDR1 LNHDA and CDR2 SQIVND (reference sequence). V was shortened by 5 bases and J by 7 bases, with 21 bases between the two germline ends. The CDR3 region is CASSPEVAGARQPQHF. CDR3 DNA sequence: TGTGCCAGTAGTCCCGAGGTTGCGGGGGCCAGGCAGCCCCAGCATTTT.

V gene TRBV27 combines with J gene TRBJ1-5; tentative D call: TRBD1 (6 bases). Trimming took off 6 bases at V and 1 base at J, with 13 bases between the two ends. CDR1 is MNHEY and CDR2 is SMNVEV in the germline V gene (reference sequence). The CDR3 extends over 15 amino acids. The CDR3 sequence: CASSFVTGSNQPQHF. CDR3 DNA: TGTGCCAGCAGCTTTGTAACAGGGAGCAATCAGCCCCAGCATTTT.

This chain links TRBV7-9 with TRBJ1-1; possible D gene TRBD1, 5 bases. CDR3 length: 12 amino acids. Per germline, CDR1 SEHNR and CDR2 FQNEAQ (reference sequence). Trimming left V 5 bases short and J 7 bases short, with 11 bases between. CDR3 bases: TGTGCCAGCAGCCCAGGGCAGCTTGAAGCTTTCTTT. Protein sequence: CASSPGQLEAFF. Supplemented by reference TRBV7-9 and TRBJ1-1, the full variable domain reads DTGVSQNPRHKITKRGQNVTFRCDPISEHNRLYWYRQTLGQGPEFLTYFQNEAQLEKSRLLSDRFSAERPKGSFSTLEIQRTEQGDSAMYLCASSPGQLEAFFGQGTRLTVV.

This chain uses TRBV10-1 with TRBJ2-1, with no clear D. The CDR3 loop spans 12 amino acids. Germline V gives CDR1 WNHNN, CDR2 SYGVQD (reference sequence). Between the trimmed V and J ends, which lost 8 bases and 8 bases, there was a span of 13 bases. The CDR3 region is CASGTTVDEQFF. The DNA for the CDR3 is TGCGCCAGCGGCACAACAGTCGATGAGCAGTTCTTC.

The V gene is TRBV6-4, the J gene TRBJ2-7, with D perhaps matching TRBD2 (6 bases). This CDR3 comprises 15 residues. Germline V gene lookup returns CDR1 MRHNA and CDR2 SNTAGT. V shed 0 bases and J shed 3 bases, with 12 bases lying between them. CDR3 loop: CASSDSPSAGYEQYF. CDR3 in DNA: TGTGCCAGCAGTGACTCGCCTAGCGCAGGCTACGAGCAGTACTTC.

This sequence joins TRBV3-1 (or the pseudogene TRBV3-2) and TRBJ2-5; a possible D gene is TRBD2 (7 bases). Germline CDR1 and CDR2: LGHDT and YNNKEL (reference sequence). V shed 5 bases and J shed 1 base, with 17 bases lying between them. The CDR3 is made up of 16 amino acids. This chain's CDR3 is CASSSHRGGGQETQYF. The DNA of the CDR3 is TGTGCCAGCAGCTCACACCGGGGAGGGGGCCAAGAGACCCAGTACTTC.

The chain is built from TRBV5-4 and TRBJ1-1; 7 bases match TRBD1. Germline trimming cut 4 bases from V and 8 bases from J; bases unmatched to any gene: 5. Germline V gene data show CDR1 as SGHNT and CDR2 as YYREEE (reference sequence). The CDR3 covers 12 residues. CDR3 DNA: TGTGCCAGCAGCCGGACAGGAAGAGAAGCTTTCTTT. This codes for CASSRTGREAFF. Variable domain in full (rest from reference TRBV5-4 and TRBJ1-1): ETGVTQSPTHLIKTRGQQVTLRCSSQSGHNTVSWYQQALGQGPQFIFQYYREEENGRGNFPPRFSGLQFPNYSSELNVNALELDDSALYLCASSRTGREAFFGQGTRLTVV.

This chain joins TRBV9 and TRBJ1-5, with D perhaps TRBD1 (5 bases). CDR3 size: 15 residues. Trimming took 2 bases from V and 8 from J, leaving 17 bases between them. Germline V gene lookup returns CDR1 SGDLS and CDR2 YYNGEE. CDR3 residues: CASSVEGALGEPQHF. In DNA form, the CDR3 reads TGTGCCAGCAGCGTGGAAGGGGCGCTCGGAGAGCCCCAGCATTTT.

This clone was seen more than once but under ten times. The genes are TRBV3-1 (or the pseudogene TRBV3-2) and TRBJ1-6; TRBD1 aligns across 7 bases. Germline loops: CDR1 LGHDT, CDR2 YNNKEL (reference sequence). This CDR3 comprises 17 residues. V lost 2 bases, J lost 6 bases, and 10 bases stayed unmatched. CDR3 coding DNA: TGTGCCAGCAGCCAACTGGGACAGCGAATCTCTAATTCACCCCTCCACTTT. It specifies CASSQLGQRISNSPLHF.

The chain employs TRBV30 and TRBJ1-5, with a weak D call TRBD1 (6 bases). V was clipped by 2 bases and J by 7 bases, with 15 bases between them. The germline V gene encodes CDR1 GTSNPN and CDR2 SVGIG (reference sequence). The CDR3 contains 14 residues. The CDR3, as DNA: TGTGCCTGGAGTTTGGGGCAGGGGACACAGCCCCAGCATTTT. As protein: CAWSLGQGTQPQHF.

The chain is built from TRBV5-1 and TRBJ2-2; possible D gene TRBD2, 5 bases. Trimming took off 4 bases at V and 3 bases at J, with 16 bases between the two ends. CDR3 length: 16 amino acids. Looked up from germline, CDR1 is SGHRS and CDR2 is YFSETQ. This chain's CDR3 is CASSPRFQRDTGELFF. CDR3 coding DNA: TGCGCCAGCAGCCCCCGGTTCCAGAGGGACACCGGGGAGCTGTTTTTT.

The chain links TRBV7-9 to TRBJ2-1, with 9 positions matching TRBD2. J gave up 9 bases and V 5 bases, and 14 bases lay outside the gene matches. Per germline, CDR1 SEHNR and CDR2 FQNEAQ (reference sequence). CDR3 length equals 16 residues. CDR3 sequence (DNA): TGTGCCAGCAGCCCCTATAGCGGGGGCCGCGGGATTGAGCAGTTCTTC. Translation gives CASSPYSGGRGIEQFF.

The rearrangement links TRBV5-6 to TRBJ1-1, with 8 bases lining up with TRBD1. The CDR3 runs 15 residues. Trimming cost V 4 bases and J 3 bases; bases outside gene matches: 8. Germline lookup yields CDR1 SGHDT and CDR2 YYEEEE. CDR3 sequence reads: CASSGGQEVYTEAFF. Here the CDR3 DNA reads TGTGCCAGCAGCGGGGGACAGGAGGTTTACACTGAAGCTTTCTTT.

The CDR3 loop reads CASSLGAGGEGYTF. In DNA, the CDR3 is TGTGCCAGCAGTTTAGGGGCAGGGGGCGAGGGCTACACCTTC. The chain has TRBV28 and TRBJ1-2; 8 bases match TRBD1. Per the germline V gene, CDR1 is MDHEN and CDR2 is SYDVKM. The ends lost 2 bases at V and 8 bases at J; junction bases unmatched: 7. The CDR3 is made up of 14 amino acids.

The CDR3 protein is CASSYTNTEAFF. The DNA for the CDR3 is TGTGCCAGTAGTTACACGAACACTGAAGCTTTCTTT. V gene TRBV19 combines with J gene TRBJ1-1; D not certain. Trimming took 5 bases from V and 1 from J, leaving 5 bases between them. The CDR3 extends over 12 amino acids. The V gene's germline CDR1 is LNHDA and CDR2 SQIVND (reference sequence).

V usage is TRBV27 and J usage is TRBJ1-2; no definite D call. The germline gives CDR1 MNHEY, CDR2 SMNVEV (reference sequence). Trimming stripped 4 bases from V and 4 bases from J, with 16 bases between. The CDR3 totals 15 residues. CDR3 DNA sequence: TGTGCCAGCAGTTCATCCCTGGTCGCGCCCTATGGCTACACCTTC. Protein sequence: CASSSSLVAPYGYTF.

This rearrangement joins TRBV28 to TRBJ2-7; 7 bases line up with TRBD1. The CDR3 is 15 amino acids. Trimming removed 8 bases from V and 3 bases from J; junction bases left unmatched: 13. Germline V gene lookup returns CDR1 MDHEN and CDR2 SYDVKM. Here the CDR3 reads CASETGDATIYEQYF. For the CDR3, the DNA is TGTGCCAGCGAAACAGGGGACGCGACGATCTACGAGCAGTACTTC.

V and J are TRBV7-2 and TRBJ1-1, with D possibly matching TRBD1 (5 bases). The CDR3 sequence is 13 residues long. V was shortened by 6 bases and J by 3 bases, with 11 bases between the two germline ends. CDR1 SGHTA and CDR2 FQGNSA come from the germline V gene. The CDR3 here is CASRTGPDTEAFF. The CDR3, as DNA: TGTGCCAGCAGAACAGGCCCGGACACTGAAGCTTTCTTT.

Turning to this clone: One junction end disagrees with the germline gene, perhaps due to a read error. This chain connects TRBV2 to TRBJ1-2; D perhaps matches TRBD1 (5 bases). Germline-derived CDR1 and CDR2 are SNHLY and FYNNEI. The CDR3 has 13 residues. DNA for the CDR3: TGTGCCAGCAGTGAAGGGGGCGCCGCTTCTCGATCGTTC. Protein product: CASSEGGAASRSF.

The chain uses TRBV5-1 and TRBJ2-5; TRBD2 agrees at 7 bases. This CDR3 is 17 amino acids long. Germline V lookup: CDR1 SGHRS, CDR2 YFSETQ. The ends lost 0 bases at V and 2 bases at J; junction bases unmatched: 10. The CDR3 coding sequence is TGCGCCAGCAGCTTGGAGGGTGGGACTAAAAGACAAGAGACCCAGTACTTC. It yields the protein CASSLEGGTKRQETQYF.

This sequence joins TRBV6-4 and TRBJ2-5; TRBD1 agrees at 7 bases. This CDR3 is built from 15 residues. Germline CDR1 is MRHNA and CDR2 is SNTAGT. Trimming cost V 5 bases and J 4 bases; bases outside gene matches: 10. CDR3 nucleotide sequence: TGTGCCAGCAGTCGCGGAGAGGGGGCCCTAGAGACCCAGTACTTC. Translated, it gives CASSRGEGALETQYF.

The V call is TRBV10-2, the J call TRBJ2-1; 10 nucleotides line up with TRBD2. The CDR3 runs 14 residues. Germline CDR1 and CDR2: WSHSY and SAAADI. The J segment lost 4 bases and the V segment lost 6 bases, leaving 3 bases of the junction unmatched. The CDR3 spells CASSKAGGYNEQFF. In nucleotides, the CDR3 is TGCGCCAGCAGCAAAGCGGGAGGGTACAATGAGCAGTTCTTC.